This is a list of T cell receptor beta chains from one sample in a study of blood T cells in healthy people across ages. TCRdb reprocessed the 5' RACE reads with MiXCR, giving one entry per CDR3 protein. The sample gives more than 500,000 distinct CDR3 sequences, roughly 29% of which show up once; about 18% is in the top ten. The sequenced sample consisted of blood. These receptors came from a woman in her sixties or seventies in good health. The CDR3 runs from the conserved cysteine through the conserved F or W. Fields, in order: clone size, CDR3 length, J gene, D gene, V gene, CDR3 protein, CDR3 DNA. A D gene is named only where the DNA matches it firmly. A clone size is listed for some rows: how often the clone was seen (once, few, many), or a class if it is expanded.

clone_size: -
cdr3_length: 14
j_call: TRBJ2-4
d_call: TRBD1
v_call: TRBV3-1
cdr3_aa: CASSQPGEGAIQYF
cdr3_nt: TGTGCCAGCAGCCAACCCGGAGAGGGGGCCATTCAGTACTTC

clone_size: -
cdr3_length: 16
j_call: TRBJ1-5
d_call: -
v_call: TRBV7-6
cdr3_aa: CASSLSDRYKNQPQHF
cdr3_nt: TGTGCCAGCAGCTTATCAGACAGGTACAAAAATCAGCCCCAGCATTTT

clone_size: few
cdr3_length: 16
j_call: TRBJ2-7
d_call: -
v_call: TRBV6-2/TRBV6-3
cdr3_aa: CASSPRYNVASYEQYF
cdr3_nt: TGTGCCAGCAGCCCCCGCTACAACGTCGCCTCCTACGAGCAGTACTTC

clone_size: -
cdr3_length: 14
j_call: TRBJ1-6
d_call: -
v_call: TRBV20-1
cdr3_aa: CSAASLTYNSPLHF
cdr3_nt: TGCAGTGCTGCCAGCCTCACTTATAATTCACCCCTCCACTTT

clone_size: few
cdr3_length: 13
j_call: TRBJ2-1
d_call: -
v_call: TRBV12-3/TRBV12-4
cdr3_aa: CASRSRASDEQFF
cdr3_nt: TGTGCCAGCAGATCCCGGGCCTCGGATGAGCAGTTCTTC

clone_size: few
cdr3_length: 13
j_call: TRBJ1-1
d_call: -
v_call: TRBV29-1
cdr3_aa: CSVDERVHTEAFF
cdr3_nt: TGCAGCGTTGACGAGCGGGTACACACTGAAGCTTTCTTT

clone_size: -
cdr3_length: 13
j_call: TRBJ2-4
d_call: -
v_call: TRBV6-2/TRBV6-3
cdr3_aa: CASSYWRANIQYF
cdr3_nt: TGTGCCAGCAGTTACTGGCGGGCAAACATTCAGTACTTC

clone_size: -
cdr3_length: 13
j_call: TRBJ2-1
d_call: -
v_call: TRBV7-2
cdr3_aa: CASSLVLSSEQFF
cdr3_nt: TGTGCCAGCAGCTTAGTTTTAAGTTCAGAGCAGTTCTTC

clone_size: few
cdr3_length: 16
j_call: TRBJ1-2
d_call: TRBD1
v_call: TRBV11-3
cdr3_aa: CASSPQGDRVDYGYTF
cdr3_nt: TGTGCCAGCAGCCCCCAAGGGGACAGGGTCGACTATGGCTACACCTTC

clone_size: -
cdr3_length: 13
j_call: TRBJ1-2
d_call: TRBD1
v_call: TRBV27
cdr3_aa: CASSLRGVAGYTF
cdr3_nt: TGTGCCAGCAGTCTCAGGGGGGTGGCTGGCTACACCTTC

clone_size: -
cdr3_length: 14
j_call: TRBJ2-5
d_call: TRBD2
v_call: TRBV25-1
cdr3_aa: CASRGLAGEETQYF
cdr3_nt: TGTGCCAGCAGAGGACTAGCGGGAGAAGAGACCCAGTACTTC

clone_size: few
cdr3_length: 16
j_call: TRBJ1-3
d_call: TRBD1
v_call: TRBV19
cdr3_aa: CASSDNRGRAGNTIYF
cdr3_nt: TGTGCCAGTAGTGATAACAGGGGGCGAGCTGGAAACACCATATATTTT

clone_size: few
cdr3_length: 15
j_call: TRBJ1-5
d_call: -
v_call: TRBV6-2/TRBV6-3
cdr3_aa: CASSYEVTAGEPQHF
cdr3_nt: TGTGCCAGCAGTTACGAGGTGACCGCAGGGGAGCCCCAGCATTTT

clone_size: many
cdr3_length: 13
j_call: TRBJ1-2
d_call: -
v_call: TRBV5-1
cdr3_aa: CASSLDTNYGYTF
cdr3_nt: TGCGCCAGCAGCTTGGATACTAACTATGGCTACACCTTC

clone_size: once
cdr3_length: 15
j_call: TRBJ2-3
d_call: -
v_call: TRBV24-1
cdr3_aa: CATSDSQASMNTQYF
cdr3_nt: TGTGCCACCAGTGATTCGCAGGCGTCAATGAATACGCAGTATTTT

clone_size: -
cdr3_length: 15
j_call: TRBJ2-2
d_call: TRBD2
v_call: TRBV7-8
cdr3_aa: CASSLLGGRPGELFF
cdr3_nt: TGTGCCAGCAGCTTACTGGGGGGGAGGCCCGGGGAGCTGTTTTTT

clone_size: -
cdr3_length: 17
j_call: TRBJ2-7
d_call: TRBD2
v_call: TRBV9
cdr3_aa: CASSVSALRGGSYEQYF
cdr3_nt: TGTGCCAGCAGCGTCAGCGCCTTACGGGGGGGCTCCTACGAGCAGTACTTC

clone_size: -
cdr3_length: 14
j_call: TRBJ1-2
d_call: TRBD1
v_call: TRBV20-1
cdr3_aa: CSARGQGRLGGYTF
cdr3_nt: TGCAGTGCTAGAGGACAGGGGCGGCTAGGTGGCTACACCTTC

clone_size: few
cdr3_length: 15
j_call: TRBJ2-5
d_call: TRBD1
v_call: TRBV3-1
cdr3_aa: CASSTRQGAEETQYF
cdr3_nt: TGTGCCAGCAGCACACGACAGGGGGCGGAGGAGACCCAGTACTTC

clone_size: -
cdr3_length: 13
j_call: TRBJ2-7
d_call: TRBD1
v_call: TRBV20-1
cdr3_aa: CSAPDRNSYEQYF
cdr3_nt: TGCAGTGCCCCGGACAGGAATTCCTACGAGCAGTACTTC

clone_size: -
cdr3_length: 15
j_call: TRBJ2-1
d_call: TRBD1
v_call: TRBV6-2/TRBV6-3
cdr3_aa: CASSYGTGAWDEQFF
cdr3_nt: TGTGCCAGCAGTTACGGTACAGGGGCTTGGGATGAGCAGTTCTTC

clone_size: -
cdr3_length: 16
j_call: TRBJ1-4
d_call: TRBD1
v_call: TRBV12-3/TRBV12-4
cdr3_aa: CASSSFIGGGNEKLFF
cdr3_nt: TGTGCCAGCAGTTCTTTTATAGGGGGCGGTAATGAAAAACTGTTTTTT

clone_size: -
cdr3_length: 14
j_call: TRBJ2-3
d_call: -
v_call: TRBV20-1
cdr3_aa: CSARDVVGPDTQYF
cdr3_nt: TGCAGTGCTAGAGACGTCGTAGGCCCAGATACGCAGTATTTT

clone_size: few
cdr3_length: 12
j_call: TRBJ1-1
d_call: -
v_call: TRBV30
cdr3_aa: CAWRAQGPEAFF
cdr3_nt: TGTGCCTGGAGGGCTCAGGGACCTGAAGCTTTCTTT